These 22 T cell receptor beta chains were all obtained from the same sample, sequenced in a study of neurological immune-mediated disorders (dated by TCRdb to the late 2010s). The library was built by means of 5' RACE. The data were produced on an Illumina HiSeq 2500. TCRdb passed the public sequencing reads through fastp at Q25 and MiXCR, retaining productive beta sequences. Rows matching on CDR3 protein sequence are summarized as one entry with the most common DNA and genes. Recorded for this sample are tens of thousands of distinct CDR3 sequences; over 12% of them occurred a single time. The ten largest clones take up approximately 7.5% of the sample. The sequenced sample consisted of PBMCs. The source is a woman between 45 and 60 years old in good health.

The table lists this clonotype with many counts. The chain is built from TRBV11-2 and TRBJ2-2; the match to TRBD2 covers 8 bases. Germline loops: CDR1 SGHAT, CDR2 FQNNGV. This CDR3 contains 16 residues. V was pared by 5 bases and J by 2 bases, with 7 bases of the junction left unmatched. The CDR3 DNA reads TGTGCCAGCAGCATAATAGCGGGGCCTAACACCGGGGAGCTGTTTTTT. Translating gives CASSIIAGPNTGELFF. Using reference TRBV11-2 and TRBJ2-2 for the parts outside the CDR3, the full variable domain is EAGVAQSPRYKIIEKRQSVAFWCNPISGHATLYWYQQILGQGPKLLIQFQNNGVVDDSQLPKDRFSAERLKGVDSTLKIQPAKLEDSAVYLCASSIIAGPNTGELFFGEGSRLTVL.

This clonotype occurred many times. The CDR3 is CASSLRTAENIQYF. CDR3 coding DNA: TGTGCCAGCAGCCTCAGGACGGCCGAAAACATTCAGTACTTC. The chain links TRBV3-1 to TRBJ2-4; D gene unclear. The germline V gene has CDR1 LGHDT and CDR2 YNNKEL (reference sequence). V was cut by 4 bases and J by 5 bases, with 12 bases left in between. The CDR3 extends over 14 amino acids.

This clonotype has a handful of counts. The rearrangement links TRBV20-1 to TRBJ2-5, with D possibly TRBD2 on 5 matching bases. The DNA end lines up better with TRBJ2-7; the J call may be wrong. Germline-derived CDR1 and CDR2 are DFQATT and SNEGSKA (reference sequence). The CDR3 has 16 amino acids. CDR3 loop: CSASPLVAWASYEQYF. CDR3 nucleotides: TGCAGTGCGTCCCCCTTGGTAGCGTGGGCATCCTACGAGCAGTACTTC.

This clonotype was seen at least ten times. The rearrangement joins TRBV5-5 to TRBJ1-1; D might be TRBD1 (5 bases). Germline CDR1 and CDR2: SGHKS and YYEKEE (reference sequence). The CDR3 loop spans 14 amino acids. V was clipped by 2 bases and J by 2 bases, with 10 bases between them. The CDR3 DNA is TGTGCCAGCAGCTTCCGGGGGGGAAACACTGAAGCTTTCTTT. Translation: CASSFRGGNTEAFF.

The chain carries TRBV14 and TRBJ1-1; 7 bases fit TRBD1. Germline V gives CDR1 SGHDN, CDR2 FVKESK. This CDR3 comprises 16 residues. V dropped 3 bases and J dropped 4; count of bases not matched to a gene: 11. The CDR3 is CASSQISGGRVTEAFF. DNA for the CDR3: TGTGCCAGCAGCCAGATCTCAGGGGGGAGGGTCACTGAAGCTTTCTTT.

The sample holds many counts of this clonotype. The rearrangement joins TRBV5-5 to TRBJ1-6, with D tentatively TRBD1 (5 bases). CDR1 and CDR2 (germline): SGHKS, YYEKEE (reference sequence). The CDR3 sequence is 15 residues long. Trimming shortened V by 0 bases and J by 7 bases, and 11 bases separated the two germline ends. The CDR3 region is CASSLEGNVNSPLHF. CDR3 nucleotide sequence: TGTGCCAGCAGCTTGGAGGGGAACGTCAATTCACCCCTCCACTTT.

This clonotype was picked up many times. The chain is built from TRBV5-1 and TRBJ2-3; a weak D match, TRBD2 (5 bases). Trimming removed 1 base from V and 2 bases from J, with 8 bases in between. This CDR3 is 14 amino acids long. Germline CDR1 and CDR2: SGHRS and YFSETQ. The chain's CDR3 is CASSLRTPTDTQYF. CDR3 nucleotides: TGCGCCAGCAGCTTGAGGACTCCCACAGATACGCAGTATTTT.

The chain couples TRBV24-1 to TRBJ2-3; D may be TRBD2 (6 bases). The CDR3 consists of 15 residues. V was pared by 3 bases and J by 3 bases, with 12 bases between. Per germline, CDR1 KGHDR and CDR2 SFDVKD. The CDR3 spells CATSDGGLGTDTQYF. For the CDR3, the DNA is TGTGCCACCAGTGATGGGGGACTGGGAACAGATACGCAGTATTTT.

Ten or more counts support this clonotype. V gene TRBV5-1 combines with J gene TRBJ2-7; 9 bases are shared with TRBD1. Trimming took 3 bases from V and 1 from J; bases not matched to a gene: 2. The CDR3 has 14 residues. CDR1 is SGHRS and CDR2 is YFSETQ in the germline V gene. The CDR3 loop is CASSWTGDSYEQYF. CDR3 bases: TGCGCCAGCAGCTGGACAGGGGATTCCTACGAGCAGTACTTC.

This clonotype has at least ten counts. The rearrangement links TRBV6-6 to TRBJ1-1; the match to TRBD1 covers 8 bases. The CDR3 contains 15 residues. Germline loops: CDR1 MNHNY, CDR2 SVGAGI (reference sequence). The trim removed 7 bases at V and 2 bases at J, leaving 9 bases unmatched. Here the CDR3 DNA reads TGTGCCAGCACCTCGGACAGGGTGGGAAACACTGAAGCTTTCTTT. Its translation is CASTSDRVGNTEAFF.

This clonotype occurred many times. J is TRBJ1-6 and V is TRBV5-1, with D maybe TRBD1 (6 bases). CDR3 length equals 16 residues. Germline CDR1 is SGHRS and CDR2 is YFSETQ. Trimming shortened V by 0 bases and J by 10 bases, and 17 bases separated the two germline ends. The CDR3 DNA follows: TGCGCCAGCAGCTTGGACAGGGCGGCGGTAGGATCACCCCTCCACTTT. Protein: CASSLDRAAVGSPLHF.

The genes are TRBV18 and TRBJ2-1, with 10 bases fitting TRBD2. CDR1 is KGHSH, CDR2 LQKENI, per germline. This CDR3 is built from 15 residues. V lost 5 bases to trimming and J lost 8 bases; unmatched junction nucleotides: 9. The DNA for the CDR3 is TGTGCCAGCTCATACGGGACTAGCGACTCCCATGAGCAGTTCTTC. Its protein is CASSYGTSDSHEQFF.

This clonotype was detected many times. V is TRBV20-1 and J is TRBJ2-1, with 7 bases fitting TRBD2. Germline loops: CDR1 DFQATT, CDR2 SNEGSKA (reference sequence). This CDR3 has 15 amino acids. V was pared by 3 bases and J by 7 bases, with 12 bases of the junction left unmatched. The CDR3 bases are TGCAGTGCTAGGAGCGGGGCCACCCCCTGGAATGAGCAGTTCTTC. Amino acid sequence: CSARSGATPWNEQFF.

This clonotype was counted at least ten times. The chain combines TRBV3-1 with TRBJ1-6, with D unclear. V was cut by 4 bases and J by 7 bases, with 14 bases left in between. The CDR3 is 15 amino acids. The germline gives CDR1 LGHDT, CDR2 YNNKEL (reference sequence). The CDR3 here is CASSPRGSPNSPLHF. CDR3 coding DNA: TGTGCCAGCAGCCCTCGGGGTTCGCCCAATTCACCCCTCCACTTT.

With regard to this clonotype: The final CDR3 position lacks the conserved phenylalanine or tryptophan, pointing to a likely read error. It is unclear where the CDR3 begins or ends on the DNA, so no DNA is shown, and the CDR3 is as TCRdb lists it. The chain employs TRBV20-1 and TRBJ2-5; TRBD2, as called in the table, went unchecked against the DNA. The CDR3 is 14 residues long, ends included. The germline gives CDR1 DFQATT, CDR2 SNEGSKA (reference sequence). CDR3 region: CSAPLAGARGTKYV.

This clonotype was counted ten times or more. The chain combines TRBV5-1 with TRBJ1-4; 9 bases are a match to TRBD1. J lost 8 bases, V lost 4 bases, and 6 bases had no gene match. CDR1 and CDR2 (germline): SGHRS, YFSETQ. The length of the CDR3 is 14 residues. CDR3 nucleotides: TGCGCCAGCAGCCCGGGACAGGGCTACGAAAAACTGTTTTTT. Translating it yields CASSPGQGYEKLFF. Combining the CDR3 with reference TRBV5-1 and TRBJ1-4 gives the whole variable domain KAGVTQTPRYLIKTRGQQVTLSCSPISGHRSVSWYQQTPGQGLQFLFEYFSETQRNKGNFPGRFSGRQFSNSRSEMNVSTLELGDSALYLCASSPGQGYEKLFFGSGTQLSVL.

This clonotype was counted many times. In nucleotides, the CDR3 is TGTGCCAGCAGCTTCACTATTACAGGGGACAGGAATGAGCAGTTCTTC. It encodes CASSFTITGDRNEQFF. The genes are TRBV5-5 and TRBJ2-1; 8 nucleotides match TRBD1. The junction had 11 bases not matched to a gene; V was cut back by 2 bases and J by 7 bases. The CDR3 loop spans 16 amino acids. From germline, CDR1 is SGHKS and CDR2 YYEKEE (reference sequence). Based on the CDR3 plus reference TRBV5-5 and TRBJ2-1, the full variable domain is DAGVTQSPTHLIKTRGQQVTLRCSPISGHKSVSWYQQVLGQGPQFIFQYYEKEERGRGNFPDRFSARQFPNYSSELNVNALLLGDSALYLCASSFTITGDRNEQFFGPGTRLTVL.

At least ten counts were recorded for this clonotype. The gene calls are TRBV6-1 and TRBJ1-1; no clear D gene. Germline V gene sequence: CDR1 MNHNS, CDR2 SASEGT. The ends were cut back, 3 bases at V and 6 bases at J, with 11 bases in the middle. The CDR3 contains 13 residues. CDR3 nucleotides: TGTGCCAGCAGTGATAGACTGCGGGCTGAAGCTTTCTTT. Protein: CASSDRLRAEAFF.

This clonotype occurred many times. The gene calls are TRBV12-3 or TRBV12-4 and TRBJ2-3; TRBD1 matches at 8 bases. With 5 bases clipped from V and 4 bases from J, the junction kept 8 bases outside the gene matches. This CDR3 is 15 amino acids long. The CDR3 bases are TGTGCCAGCAGTCCCCGGAGGACAGGGTCAGATACGCAGTATTTT. It codes for CASSPRRTGSDTQYF.

This clonotype was observed many times. The rearrangement links TRBV28 to TRBJ2-2, with D hard to call. V shed 10 bases and J shed 3 bases, with 12 bases lying between them. The CDR3 consists of 13 residues. Germline V gene sequence: CDR1 MDHEN, CDR2 SYDVKM. The CDR3 here is CATTRMDTGELFF. For the CDR3, the DNA is TGTGCCACCACTCGGATGGACACCGGGGAGCTGTTTTTT.

The sample holds many counts of this clonotype. J is TRBJ1-1 and V is TRBV5-1, with 10 bases matching TRBD1. The J segment lost 1 base and the V segment lost 3 bases, leaving 9 bases of the junction unmatched. CDR3 length: 17 amino acids. Germline V gene sequence: CDR1 SGHRS, CDR2 YFSETQ. The CDR3 sequence is CASSWEGTGERNTEAFF. CDR3 DNA: TGCGCCAGCAGCTGGGAAGGGACAGGGGAAAGGAACACTGAAGCTTTCTTT.

This chain joins TRBV10-3 and TRBJ2-1; 12 nucleotides agree with TRBD2. V gave up 11 bases and J gave up 6 bases; unmatched junction bases: 8. The CDR3 sequence is 14 residues long. The germline CDR1 and CDR2 sequences are ENHRY and SYGVKD. CDR3 amino acids: CAGSAGLAGNEQFF. CDR3 nucleotide sequence: TGTGCCGGAAGTGCGGGACTAGCGGGCAATGAGCAGTTCTTC.